The 15 T cell receptor beta chains below come from one sample, sequenced in a study of graft-versus-host responses after intestinal transplantation. Assay: immunoSEQ multiplex PCR; the TCRdb copy retains only in-frame clones and omits some. The profile shows 11,000 or so clones, roughly nine tenths of them singletons. Indicated time point: postoperative day 105 after intestinal transplantation (dayNNNN = postoperative day). The sample in question was PBMCs, obtained 105 days after intestinal transplantation. The receptors stem from a human patient who received an intestinal transplant, so some T cells may come from the graft donor.

The chain uses TRBV7-3 and TRBJ2-3; 9 nucleotides line up with TRBD1. V shed 0 bases, J shed 0 bases, and the junction held 10 bases outside the gene matches. Germline V CDR1 and CDR2: SGHTA, FQGTGA. This CDR3 has 19 residues. The CDR3 sequence is CASSLTGGTGLSSTDTQYF. CDR3 sequence (DNA): TGTGCCAGCAGCTTAACCGGTGGGACAGGGCTTTCTAGCACAGATACGCAGTATTTT.

This sequence joins TRBV6-5 and TRBJ1-5, with no clear D. This CDR3 has 14 residues. With 4 bases removed from V and 2 bases from J, the gap between germline ends came to 9 bases. Germline V gives CDR1 MNHEY, CDR2 SVGAGI. Here the CDR3 DNA reads TGTGCCAGCAGTTCGGGCGCGGGCAATCAGCCCCAGCATTTT. Protein product: CASSSGAGNQPQHF.

The chain couples TRBV5-6 to TRBJ1-6; the match to TRBD1 covers 8 bases. CDR1 and CDR2 from the germline V gene are SGHDT and YYEEEE. With 5 bases clipped from V and 5 bases from J, the junction kept 12 bases outside the gene matches. CDR3 length: 17 residues. Here the CDR3 reads CASSGHRDRFHNSPLHF. As DNA, the CDR3 is TGTGCCAGCAGTGGCCACCGGGACAGGTTTCATAATTCACCCCTCCACTTT.

The chain combines TRBV10-3 with TRBJ1-6, with D hard to call. This CDR3 contains 16 residues. Trimming left V 2 bases short and J 5 bases short, with 13 bases between. Per germline, CDR1 ENHRY and CDR2 SYGVKD. The CDR3 here is CAISESVLRDNSPLHF. CDR3 coding DNA: TGTGCCATCAGTGAGAGTGTTCTTCGTGATAATTCACCCCTCCACTTT.

This rearrangement joins TRBV6-6 to TRBJ2-7, with D uncertain. Germline assignment: CDR1 MNHNY and CDR2 SVGAGI (reference sequence). The V gene lost 5 bases and the J gene lost 0 bases, with 8 bases spanning the gap. This CDR3 region has 13 residues. The CDR3 DNA reads as TGTGCCAGCAGTCACAGAGCCTCCTACGAGCAGTACTTC. Its translation: CASSHRASYEQYF.

This sequence joins TRBV2 and TRBJ2-1; 10 nucleotides align to TRBD2. This CDR3 is built from 18 residues. Germline CDR1 SNHLY, CDR2 FYNNEI. The V and J ends lost 4 bases and 6 bases, in that order; junction bases with no gene match: 15. The CDR3 region is CASSGLASGSLRVNEQFF. The CDR3 bases are TGTGCCAGCAGTGGTCTGGCTAGCGGGAGCCTAAGGGTCAATGAGCAGTTCTTC.

This clone was picked up one time. The chain links TRBV12-5 to TRBJ2-3; 11 positions match TRBD2. Germline V gene sequence: CDR1 LGHNT, CDR2 FRNRAP. Trimming took 5 bases from V and 4 from J; bases not matched to a gene: 8. CDR3 length equals 16 residues. CDR3 in amino acids: CASGDSGGAWPDTQYF. The CDR3 DNA reads as TGTGCTAGTGGTGATAGCGGGGGGGCCTGGCCAGATACGCAGTATTTT.

CDR3 sequence reads: CASSFAGAYEQFF. The CDR3 DNA is TGTGCCAGCAGTTTCGCAGGGGCTTATGAGCAGTTCTTC. The chain links TRBV28 to TRBJ2-1, with D tentatively TRBD1 (6 bases). V dropped 3 bases and J dropped 8 bases, with 11 bases sitting between them. The CDR3 loop spans 13 amino acids. Germline V gene lookup returns CDR1 MDHEN and CDR2 SYDVKM.

The chain couples TRBV6-5 to TRBJ2-7, with D possibly being TRBD1 or TRBD2 (5 bases each). CDR3 length equals 15 residues. V shed 6 bases and J shed 0 bases, with 15 bases lying between them. Germline loops: CDR1 MNHEY, CDR2 SVGAGI. Written as DNA, the CDR3 is TGTGCCAGCAGCCCAGGGACGGAGATCTCCTACGAGCAGTACTTC. Translated: CASSPGTEISYEQYF.

The CDR3 DNA reads TGTGCCAGCAGTTTACCGACAGGTGGTGAGCAGTTCTTC. Translating gives CASSLPTGGEQFF. This chain uses TRBV28 with TRBJ2-1; the D gene is possibly TRBD1 (6 bases). This CDR3 is 13 amino acids long. The V gene lost 2 bases and the J gene lost 9 bases, with 11 bases spanning the gap. The germline V gene has CDR1 MDHEN and CDR2 SYDVKM.

The chain recombines TRBV10-3 with TRBJ1-6, with D perhaps matching TRBD1 (5 bases). CDR1 is ENHRY and CDR2 is SYGVKD in the germline V gene. The CDR3 consists of 13 residues. The ends were cut back, 10 bases at V and 9 bases at J, with 16 bases in the middle. The CDR3 nucleotides read TGTGCCACCCAGGGATTTGATTCTTCACCCCTCCACTTT. Translated: CATQGFDSSPLHF.

V usage is TRBV11-3 and J usage is TRBJ2-3, with D hard to call. Germline CDR1 SGHNT, CDR2 YENEEA. The CDR3 loop spans 15 amino acids. V lost 4 bases to trimming and J lost 0 bases, with 11 bases between them. This CDR3 reads CASSSRSVSTDTQYF. In nucleotides, the CDR3 is TGTGCCAGCAGCTCTCGGTCGGTGAGCACAGATACGCAGTATTTT.

J is TRBJ1-1 and V is TRBV15; D is unresolved. This CDR3 is built from 14 residues. Trimming took off 0 bases at V and 2 bases at J, with 7 bases between the two ends. The germline V gene encodes CDR1 LNHNV and CDR2 YYDKDF (reference sequence). The CDR3 DNA follows: TGTGCCACCAGCAGAGATCTCAGCAACACTGAAGCTTTCTTT. Residues: CATSRDLSNTEAFF.

CDR3 nucleotide sequence: TGTGCCAGCAGCGAGACAGCCTACAATGAGCAGTTCTTC. It translates to CASSETAYNEQFF. This chain uses TRBV5-6 with TRBJ2-1, with D tentatively TRBD1 (5 bases). From germline, CDR1 is SGHDT and CDR2 YYEEEE. The CDR3 is made up of 13 amino acids. V lost 4 bases to trimming and J lost 2 bases, with 7 bases between them.

The V call is TRBV19, the J call TRBJ2-3, with 7 bases fitting TRBD2. Per the germline V gene, CDR1 is LNHDA and CDR2 is SQIVND (reference sequence). The CDR3 runs 14 residues. The ends lost 5 bases at V and 3 bases at J; junction bases unmatched: 5. The CDR3 sequence: CASSQRERTDTQYF. CDR3 in DNA: TGTGCCAGTAGTCAGCGGGAAAGGACAGATACGCAGTATTTT.